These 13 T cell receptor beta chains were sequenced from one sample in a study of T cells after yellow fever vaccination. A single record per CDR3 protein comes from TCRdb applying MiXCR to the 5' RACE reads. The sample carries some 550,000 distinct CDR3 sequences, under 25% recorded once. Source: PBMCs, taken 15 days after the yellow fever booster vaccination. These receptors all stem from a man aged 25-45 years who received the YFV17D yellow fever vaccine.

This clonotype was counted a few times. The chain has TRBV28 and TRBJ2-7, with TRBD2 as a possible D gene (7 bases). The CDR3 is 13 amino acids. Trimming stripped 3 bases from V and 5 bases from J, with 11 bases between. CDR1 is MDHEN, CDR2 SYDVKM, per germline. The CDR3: CASSLGGLNEQYF. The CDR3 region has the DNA TGTGCCAGCAGTTTGGGGGGGCTCAACGAGCAGTACTTC.

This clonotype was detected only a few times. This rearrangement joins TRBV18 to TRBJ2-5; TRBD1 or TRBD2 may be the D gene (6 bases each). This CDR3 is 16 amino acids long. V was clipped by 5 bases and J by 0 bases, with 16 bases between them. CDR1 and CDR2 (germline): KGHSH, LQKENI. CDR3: CASSSQGRGYQETQYF. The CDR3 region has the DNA TGTGCCAGCTCATCACAGGGACGGGGGTACCAAGAGACCCAGTACTTC.

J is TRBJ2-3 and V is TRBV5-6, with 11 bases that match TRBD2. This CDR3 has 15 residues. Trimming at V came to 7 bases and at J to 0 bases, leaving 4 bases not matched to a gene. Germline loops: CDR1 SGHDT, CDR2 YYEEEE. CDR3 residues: CASDRTSGSTDTQYF. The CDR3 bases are TGTGCCAGCGATCGGACTAGCGGGAGCACAGATACGCAGTATTTT.

The CDR3 sequence: CASSMVRISGNTIYF. The CDR3 DNA reads TGTGCCAGTAGTATGGTGAGGATCTCTGGAAACACCATATATTTT. V usage is TRBV19 and J usage is TRBJ1-3; no clear D gene. Per germline, CDR1 LNHDA and CDR2 SQIVND (reference sequence). The CDR3 has 15 amino acids. V was cut by 3 bases and J by 0 bases, with 9 bases left in between.

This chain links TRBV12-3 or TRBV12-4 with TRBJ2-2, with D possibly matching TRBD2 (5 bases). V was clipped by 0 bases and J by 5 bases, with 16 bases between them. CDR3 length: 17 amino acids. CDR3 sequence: CASSLATTMRVTGELFF. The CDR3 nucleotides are TGTGCCAGCAGTTTAGCTACGACAATGAGGGTGACCGGGGAGCTGTTTTTT.

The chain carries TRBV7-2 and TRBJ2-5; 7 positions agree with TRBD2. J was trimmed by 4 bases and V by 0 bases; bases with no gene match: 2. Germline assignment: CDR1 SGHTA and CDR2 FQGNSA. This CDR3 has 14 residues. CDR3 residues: CASSLAPSGETQYF. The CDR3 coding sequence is TGTGCCAGCAGCTTAGCTCCTAGCGGAGAGACCCAGTACTTC.

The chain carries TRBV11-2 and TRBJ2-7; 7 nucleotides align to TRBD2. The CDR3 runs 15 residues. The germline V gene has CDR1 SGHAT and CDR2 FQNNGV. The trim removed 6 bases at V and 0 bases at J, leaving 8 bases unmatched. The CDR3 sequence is CASSMISGGSYEQYF. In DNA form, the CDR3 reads TGTGCCAGCAGTATGATATCGGGAGGCTCCTACGAGCAGTACTTC.

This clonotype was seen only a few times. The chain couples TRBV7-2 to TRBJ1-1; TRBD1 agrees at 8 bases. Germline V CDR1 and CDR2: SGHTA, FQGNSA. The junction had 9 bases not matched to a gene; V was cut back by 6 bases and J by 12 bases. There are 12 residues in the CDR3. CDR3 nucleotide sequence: TGTGCCAGCAGTCCTGGACAGGGTACGCCTTTCTTT. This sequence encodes CASSPGQGTPFF.

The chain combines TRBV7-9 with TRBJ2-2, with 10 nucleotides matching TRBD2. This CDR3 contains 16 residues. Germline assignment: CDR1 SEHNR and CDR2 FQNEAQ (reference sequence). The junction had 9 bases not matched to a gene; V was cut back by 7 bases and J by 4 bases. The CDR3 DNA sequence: TGTGCCAGCACCAAAGCGGGAGGGCCGATCACCGGGGAGCTGTTTTTT. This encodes CASTKAGGPITGELFF.

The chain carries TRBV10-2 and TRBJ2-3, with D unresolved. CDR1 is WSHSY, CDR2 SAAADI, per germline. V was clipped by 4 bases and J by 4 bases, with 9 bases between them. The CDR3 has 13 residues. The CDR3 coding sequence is TGCGCCAGCAGTGCTCCTAATGCAGATACGCAGTATTTT. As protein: CASSAPNADTQYF.

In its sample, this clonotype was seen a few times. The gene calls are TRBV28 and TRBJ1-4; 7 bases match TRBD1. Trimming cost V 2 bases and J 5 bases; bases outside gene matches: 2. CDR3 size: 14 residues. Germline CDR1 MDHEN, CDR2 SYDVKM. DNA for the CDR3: TGTGCCAGCAGTTTAATAGGGGGCAATGAAAAACTGTTTTTT. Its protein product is CASSLIGGNEKLFF.

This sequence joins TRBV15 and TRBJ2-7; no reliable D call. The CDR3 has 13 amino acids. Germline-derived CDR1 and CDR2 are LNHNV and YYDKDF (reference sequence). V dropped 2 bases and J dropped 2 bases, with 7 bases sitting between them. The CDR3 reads CATSRQTAYEQYF. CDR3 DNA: TGTGCCACCAGCAGACAGACTGCCTACGAGCAGTACTTC. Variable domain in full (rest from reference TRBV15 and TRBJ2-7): DAMVIQNPRYQVTQFGKPVTLSCSQTLNHNVMYWYQQKSSQAPKLLFHYYDKDFNNEADTPDNFQSRRPNTSFCFLDIRSPGLGDTAMYLCATSRQTAYEQYFGPGTRLTVT.

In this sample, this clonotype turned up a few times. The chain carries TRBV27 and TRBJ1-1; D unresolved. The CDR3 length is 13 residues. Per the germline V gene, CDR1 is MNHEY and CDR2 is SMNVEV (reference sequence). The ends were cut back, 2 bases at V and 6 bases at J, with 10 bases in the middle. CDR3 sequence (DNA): TGTGCCAGCAGTTTAGAGGGAAGGGCTGAAGCTTTCTTT. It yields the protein CASSLEGRAEAFF.